These 22 T cell receptor beta chains originate from one sample sequenced in a study of CD8+ T cells in alopecia areata. Treatment of the sample: oral pan-JAK inhibitor, 5-10 mg twice daily. It was cDNA, reverse transcribed from extracted RNA, that served as the sequencing template. Method: immunoSEQ multiplex PCR; TCRdb's copy keeps in-frame clones and lacks some. The data contain about 210,000 clones, approximately 45% of them singletons. The sample was CD4+ T cells sorted from blood, taken at approximately week 37, from a patient treated with tofacitinib. The receptors were gathered from a human donor with alopecia areata.

This chain joins TRBV14 and TRBJ2-2; 8 nucleotides align to TRBD2. This CDR3 has 15 residues. The trim removed 4 bases at V and 9 bases at J, leaving 10 bases unmatched. Germline CDR1 is SGHDN and CDR2 is FVKESK. CDR3 DNA: TGTGCCAGCAGCCCCATCGGGAGGGCCGATCGGGAGCTGTTTTTT. Its protein is CASSPIGRADRELFF.

In its sample, this clone was seen a few times. This chain links TRBV5-1 with TRBJ2-5; D may be TRBD2 (5 bases). V was pared by 5 bases and J by 5 bases, with 19 bases between. Germline CDR1 SGHRS, CDR2 YFSETQ. CDR3 length equals 15 residues. The CDR3 DNA sequence: TGCGCCAGCAGTACACAACCGGGGATCATGGAGACCCAGTACTTC. Amino acids: CASSTQPGIMETQYF.

This clone has only a few counts. The V and J genes are TRBV4-1 and TRBJ2-3; D may be TRBD1 (5 bases). Trimming shortened V by 2 bases and J by 1 base, and 13 bases separated the two germline ends. The CDR3 has 16 amino acids. Germline CDR1 reads MGHRA; CDR2 reads YSYEKL. The CDR3 bases are TGCGCCAGCAGCCAACTCGACTGGGGCGGCACAGATACGCAGTATTTT. Its translation is CASSQLDWGGTDTQYF.

In its sample, this clone was seen a few times. The genes are TRBV7-2 and TRBJ2-2; no definite D call. This CDR3 has 15 residues. Germline V CDR1 and CDR2: SGHTA, FQGNSA. Trimming removed 3 bases at V and 0 bases at J, with 8 bases between. This chain's CDR3 is CASSFPRTNTGELFF. In nucleotides, the CDR3 is TGTGCCAGCAGCTTCCCCAGAACGAACACCGGGGAGCTGTTTTTT.

This clone was counted between two and nine times. The chain is built from TRBV29-1 and TRBJ2-1; D ambiguous. Germline loops: CDR1 SQVTM, CDR2 ANQGSEA. The CDR3 contains 11 residues. As DNA, the CDR3 is TGCGGCGCCACGGCCTACAATGAGCAGTTCTTC. As protein: CGATAYNEQFF.

The chain combines TRBV29-1 with TRBJ1-1; possible D gene TRBD1, 5 bases. The germline gives CDR1 SQVTM, CDR2 ANQGSEA. The V end was cut by 7 bases, the J end by 3 bases, with 12 bases between. The CDR3 is 12 residues long. This CDR3 is CSATGGYTEAFF. The DNA of the CDR3 is TGCAGCGCCACGGGGGGGTACACTGAAGCTTTCTTT.

The table lists this clone with a few counts. This chain links TRBV29-1 with TRBJ2-2; 11 bases align to TRBD2. With V trimmed by 0 bases and J by 1 base, 1 base remained unmatched. This CDR3 is built from 16 residues. Germline assignment: CDR1 SQVTM and CDR2 ANQGSEA. The CDR3 coding sequence is TGCAGCGTTGAAGACACTAGCGGGAGGAACACCGGGGAGCTGTTTTTT. This translates into CSVEDTSGRNTGELFF.

This clone has a count of ten or more. The CDR3, as DNA: TGTGCCAGCAGCCGTGACGGACAGGACGTGTCCCTAGCTGATACGCAGTATTTT. Amino acid sequence: CASSRDGQDVSLADTQYF. The chain combines TRBV7-2 with TRBJ2-3; TRBD1 matches at 7 bases. The V and J ends lost 5 bases and 6 bases, in that order; junction bases with no gene match: 20. There are 18 residues in the CDR3. Germline CDR1 and CDR2: SGHTA and FQGNSA.

This chain joins TRBV6-5 and TRBJ2-5, with D tentatively TRBD2 (5 bases). The V end lost 0 bases, the J end lost 5 bases, and 10 bases lay between the germline ends. Germline V lookup: CDR1 MNHEY, CDR2 SVGAGI. The CDR3 has 14 amino acids. DNA of the CDR3: TGTGCCAGCAGTTACTCGACCCGGAGGGAGACCCAGTACTTC. Its translation: CASSYSTRRETQYF.

The chain carries TRBV29-1 and TRBJ2-1; D not certain. The CDR3 is made up of 14 amino acids. Per germline, CDR1 SQVTM and CDR2 ANQGSEA. The V end lost 7 bases, the J end lost 0 bases, and 13 bases lay between the germline ends. This chain's CDR3 is CSAGPSSSYNEQFF. CDR3 DNA: TGCAGCGCCGGACCTTCGAGCTCCTACAATGAGCAGTTCTTC.

This sequence joins TRBV6-1 and TRBJ2-3; no clear D gene. V was clipped by 6 bases and J by 6 bases, with 7 bases between them. The germline CDR1 and CDR2 sequences are MNHNS and SASEGT. CDR3 size: 11 residues. CDR3 DNA: TGTGCCAGCAGCTCGGCGGATACGCAGTATTTT. Amino acid sequence: CASSSADTQYF.

The chain carries TRBV29-1 and TRBJ2-5; D is perhaps TRBD1 or TRBD2 (5 bases each). The CDR3 spans 13 residues. Germline assignment: CDR1 SQVTM and CDR2 ANQGSEA. V shed 3 bases and J shed 7 bases, with 15 bases lying between them. This CDR3 reads CSVDSLAQGTQYF. Written as DNA, the CDR3 is TGCAGCGTTGACTCGCTAGCTCAGGGGACCCAGTACTTC. Combining the CDR3 with reference TRBV29-1 and TRBJ2-5 gives the whole variable domain SAVISQKPSRDICQRGTSLTIQCQVDSQVTMMFWYRQQPGQSLTLIATANQGSEATYESGFVIDKFPISRPNLTFSTLTVSNMSPEDSSIYLCSVDSLAQGTQYFGPGTRLLVL.

This clone came up a few times. The chain has TRBV5-1 and TRBJ2-2; D ambiguous. From germline, CDR1 is SGHRS and CDR2 YFSETQ. The CDR3 sequence is 16 residues long. V lost 1 base and J lost 0, with 10 bases in between. The CDR3 DNA reads as TGCGCCAGCAGCTTGTTGGCAGGCGCGAACACCGGGGAGCTGTTTTTT. It encodes CASSLLAGANTGELFF.

The V and J genes are TRBV19 and TRBJ2-7, with TRBD2 matching over 10 bases. The CDR3 has 12 amino acids. V shed 9 bases and J 3 bases; nucleotides not matched to a gene: 2. Germline CDR1 and CDR2: LNHDA and SQIVND (reference sequence). The CDR3 DNA reads as TGTGCCAGCACTAGCGGGAACTACGAGCAGTACTTC. Protein product: CASTSGNYEQYF.

The chain uses TRBV5-6 and TRBJ2-5; maybe TRBD1 (6 bases). There are 14 residues in the CDR3. Trimming took off 6 bases at V and 1 base at J, with 13 bases between the two ends. The germline V gene has CDR1 SGHDT and CDR2 YYEEEE. CDR3 nucleotides: TGTGCCAGCAAAAGAAGGGGGTCCCAAGAGACCCAGTACTTC. This sequence encodes CASKRRGSQETQYF.

This chain joins TRBV11-1 and TRBJ2-1; TRBD2 agrees at 9 bases. The germline CDR1 and CDR2 sequences are SGHAT and FQDESV (reference sequence). With 4 bases clipped from V and 7 bases from J, the junction kept 11 bases outside the gene matches. The CDR3 spans 16 residues. CDR3 sequence (DNA): TGTGCCAGCAGCTCACGGGGGCTAGCGGGAATGAATGAGCAGTTCTTC. This codes for CASSSRGLAGMNEQFF.

The V gene is TRBV5-4, the J gene TRBJ2-3; tentative D call: TRBD2 (6 bases). CDR1 and CDR2 from the germline V gene are SGHNT and YYREEE (reference sequence). V was cut by 0 bases and J by 0 bases, with 8 bases left in between. This CDR3 is 15 amino acids long. CDR3 DNA: TGTGCCAGCAGCTTGGGCGGGAAGAGCACAGATACGCAGTATTTT. This encodes CASSLGGKSTDTQYF. The complete variable domain, with remaining parts taken from reference TRBV5-4 and TRBJ2-3, reads ETGVTQSPTHLIKTRGQQVTLRCSSQSGHNTVSWYQQALGQGPQFIFQYYREEENGRGNFPPRFSGLQFPNYSSELNVNALELDDSALYLCASSLGGKSTDTQYFGPGTRLTVL.

Only a few counts were recorded for this clone. The V and J genes are TRBV5-1 and TRBJ1-2; D is undetermined. The ends were cut back, 0 bases at V and 8 bases at J, with 14 bases in the middle. The germline CDR1 and CDR2 sequences are SGHRS and YFSETQ. There are 14 residues in the CDR3. Here the CDR3 DNA reads TGCGCCAGCAGCTTGGAGGCAGGTCTGGGCGGCTACACCTTC. Residues: CASSLEAGLGGYTF.

This clone appeared once. The chain uses TRBV19 and TRBJ1-5, with D hard to call. Looked up from germline, CDR1 is LNHDA and CDR2 is SQIVND (reference sequence). V was shortened by 6 bases and J by 3 bases, with 12 bases between the two germline ends. The CDR3 is 14 residues long. Here the CDR3 DNA reads TGTGCCAGTAGCAACCGGGCCTTCAATCAGCCCCAGCATTTT. Translating gives CASSNRAFNQPQHF.

This clone was seen only a few times. The chain carries TRBV29-1 and TRBJ2-1; D ambiguous. There are 12 residues in the CDR3. The ends were cut back, 0 bases at V and 6 bases at J, with 6 bases in the middle. Germline-derived CDR1 and CDR2 are SQVTM and ANQGSEA. The CDR3 bases are TGCAGCGTTGAAGATGGCCGCAATGAGCAGTTCTTC. Residues: CSVEDGRNEQFF.

The CDR3 DNA follows: TGTGCCAGCAGGAGGGGACCGGGACAGGGGGCCTACGAGCAGTACTTC. It encodes CASRRGPGQGAYEQYF. The chain couples TRBV28 to TRBJ2-7; 11 bases align to TRBD1. The germline V gene encodes CDR1 MDHEN and CDR2 SYDVKM. The CDR3 has 16 amino acids. The trim removed 6 bases at V and 2 bases at J, leaving 9 bases unmatched.

This rearrangement joins TRBV6-6 to TRBJ1-4; perhaps TRBD1 as D (6 bases). Trimming shortened V by 5 bases and J by 7 bases, and 17 bases separated the two germline ends. The CDR3 loop spans 15 amino acids. Germline values: CDR1 MNHNY, CDR2 SVGAGI (reference sequence). This chain's CDR3 is CASSGKGGQGEKLFF. The CDR3 nucleotides are TGTGCCAGCAGTGGGAAGGGGGGTCAGGGTGAAAAACTGTTTTTT.